This TCR beta chain is drawn from a study of cytomegalovirus exposure and HLA in healthy donors (dated by TCRdb to about 2017). At the level of the whole study: An earlier analysis of fewer than 750 of the donors reported under 300 Gb of sequence data and around 120 million unique TCR beta sequences obtained from about 179 million T cells. In a later analysis, previously published TCR beta repertoires from more than 500 donors were re-analyzed and high-resolution HLA genotyping was added so that TCR occurrence patterns could be studied. The study profiled the T cell repertoires of some 610 subjects by immunosequencing and related them to cytomegalovirus serostatus. Four or five DR-DQ haplotypes were handled as single units for association and clustering because linkage in the cohort was strong. HLA typing included class I and class II loci at four-digit resolution. Rather than using new phenotypic data, the later analysis identified candidate immune exposures from TCR beta sequences and from how often those sequences occurred across donors. A separate validation cohort of 90 to 150 different subjects was used in addition to the 666-subject first cohort. Across approximately 400 genotyped donors of the cohort, an average of about 240,000 unique TCR beta nucleotide sequences per donor were sequenced, and 15% to 20% of those sequences were non-productive. The number of donors typed differed by locus, with about 620-630 for A, B, C, DRB1 and DQB1, about 500 for DQA1, 600 to 610 for DPA1, and under 490 for DPB1. The aim of the study was to test whether cataloging public T cell receptors could identify signatures of past pathogen exposure. In an earlier analysis of a few hundred of the donors, high-throughput TCR beta sequencing was used to judge whether each TCR beta V gene segment behaved as functional or pseudogenic. High-throughput TCR immunosequencing, statistical association of individual TCRs with disease status, and machine learning were combined to predict cytomegalovirus infection status. A later genetic analysis took genome-wide SNP genotypes for about 65% of the 666 donors and used that subset as a discovery cohort. Among the roughly 400 genotyped donors, around 81% belonged to the genetic ancestry cluster associated with self-reported Caucasian donors. Alongside the repertoire data, information on donor age, sex, ethnicity and CMV serostatus was compiled. Around 320 gigabases of sequencing data and tens of millions of unique TCR sequences were included in an early release covering 550 to 650 HLA-typed donors. All discovery cohort repertoires had been generated on a single sequencing platform. What the authors observed across the whole study: According to a later analysis, most CMV-associated TCR beta chains appeared to be HLA-restricted, and the HLA associations seemed to be driven largely by CMV exposure. Because HLA typing was missing for some donors at each locus, association tests included only the typed subset. The study listed 150 to 200 TCR beta chains as associated with cytomegalovirus. Most TCR sequences were seen in very few donors, while some public TCRs were found in many individuals. A further reported finding was that TCR beta sequences accurately predicted the HLA-A and HLA-B alleles for most subjects in the first cohort. Roughly uniform sequencing depth across donors was assumed in presence/absence analyses, although this assumption may not hold. Around 16 rarely observed V segments, including chromosome 9 orphons, were excluded from the earlier analysis of approximately 500 of the donors because counts were too low. The cohort was sequenced for TCR beta chains only, and without alpha or paired-chain data the features that could be detected were limited. In an earlier analysis of 587 of the donors, most TCR beta V segments appeared in productive rearrangements about 90% or about 30% of the time, broadly matching IMGT annotations. At a false discovery rate of 0.05, a later analysis linked 15,000 to 20,000 TCR beta sequences to specific HLA alleles. Correlated functional status among segregating V segments might reflect linkage disequilibrium, but an unknown experimental factor could not be ruled out. Assigning TCR associations to individual alleles was difficult when HLA alleles, especially DR and DQ, strongly co-occurred. A later genetic analysis associated a missense DCLRE1C variant with V-gene and J-gene trimming of TCR beta chains, and an independent cohort replicated the association. The classifier was reported to diagnose cytomegalovirus status with high specificity and sensitivity in both the original and validation cohorts. According to a later analysis, parvovirus B19, influenza, CMV and Epstein-Barr virus appeared linked to several top co-occurrence clusters. In vitro tests confirmed that three of the cytomegalovirus-associated TCR beta chains recognize cytomegalovirus antigens. Some IMGT-functional V segments, including TRBV6-2 and TRBV6-3, could not be distinguished by the 87-base-pair reads and were therefore excluded. Compared with equally common non-associated chains, HLA-associated TCR beta chains in a later analysis were more clonally expanded and had lower generation probabilities. Immune exposure information for the cohort was limited to CMV serostatus. A group of highly shared sequence variants was considered likely to be a technical artifact of the sequencing pipeline. In a later analysis, TCR association rates were found to vary across HLA loci, with the most associated TCRs seen for DRB1 alleles and the fewest for HLA-C alleles. A later genetic analysis reported fewer N-insertions in productive TCRs among donors in an Asian-associated ancestry cluster than the roughly 700-donor mean. It was suggested by the authors that the approach could potentially be generalized to other disease states and immunological phenotypes.

For this clone: Its cognate antigen has yet to be identified. The record has no base qualities; no much larger clone is one base away.

CDR1 is given as SEHNR and CDR2 as FQNEAQ, both from the germline V gene (reference sequence). The CDR3, cysteine through phenylalanine, is 15 amino acids long. The only DNA kept is the CDR3, 45 bases in frame from the first base. Trimming costs V 2 bases and J 2 bases, and their ends lie 9 bases apart. The cohort consisted of 666 healthy bone marrow donors. At the time of sampling, every cohort member was nominally healthy, though immune exposures that went unrecorded were likely present. The donor tested CMV seronegative, placing the donor among the 350 or so seronegative members of the cohort. Every donor gave a peripheral blood sample, and the peripheral blood mononuclear cells from that sample were used for TCR beta sequencing. The Qiagen DNeasy Blood Extraction Kit was used to extract genomic DNA from the blood cell samples. Library prep was done by the immunoSEQ multiplex PCR assay. The multiplex PCR relied on a mix of 60 forward primers for TCR Vbeta segments and 13 reverse primers for TCR Jbeta segments. The CDR3 region of rearranged TCR beta genes was amplified from genomic DNA by a multiplex PCR assay. The Illumina HiSeq System was used to sequence the amplified TCR beta libraries as 87-base-pair reads. The authors' analysis ran thus. A later analysis tallied around 82 million unique TCR beta chains across the approximately 670 repertoires, and some 12 million of those chains were shared by two or more donors. A nearest-neighbor algorithm error-corrected the raw reads and collapsed the reads into unique sequences, merging closely related sequences to remove PCR and sequencing errors. V, D and J gene segments were assigned by aligning CDR3 sequences to IMGT reference sequences. For a sequence to be retained, at least a six-nucleotide match to both a V gene segment and a J gene segment was required. A rearrangement was called productive if the CDR3 had no stop codons and remained in frame with V and J, and every other rearrangement was called non-productive. Following IMGT convention, CDR3 was defined as the stretch from the second conserved V-encoded cysteine up to the conserved J-encoded phenylalanine. Sequences without an unambiguous match to a single V gene segment were excluded from the earlier analysis of 587 of the donors. In an earlier analysis of some 590 of the donors, a V segment was called functional when productive rearrangements were above 56.7%, and segregating when the standard deviation between donors exceeded 5%. A statistical classification framework was built to diagnose cytomegalovirus status from the catalog of TCR beta chain sequences. In a later analysis, TCR nucleotide sequences were compared against IMGT/GENE-DB human TR gene sequences so that V and J genes could be assigned. A later analysis assigned CDR3 sequences and most-parsimonious VDJ recombination scenarios with the TCRdist pipeline. In a later analysis, each TCR beta chain was defined by its CDR3 amino acid sequence together with its V-gene family, and reads lacking a unique V-gene family were excluded. In a later analysis, nearly 600 highly shared, low-generation-probability nucleotide sequences were removed to address suspected cross-contamination and a sequencing artifact. In a later analysis, a clonal expansion index for each public chain was calculated from normalized within-repertoire ranks of inferred template counts. A later analysis computed generation probabilities with a VDJ recombination model fitted to out-of-frame rearrangements, and checked the results against IGoR. A later analysis scored TCR-TCR, TCR-HLA and TCR-CMV co-occurrence with hypergeometric tests, applying a repertoire-size bias correction to TCR pairs. In a later analysis, false discovery rates were estimated by permuting HLA or CMV assignments 20 times. A later analysis grouped co-occurring TCRs with DBSCAN, adding TCRdist sequence similarity when clustering within HLA-allele-positive subsets. Co-occurrence clustering excluded repertoires with fewer than 30,000 or more than 120,000 public chains, plus five with anomalous nucleotide sharing. TCRdb re-hosts the immuneACCESS table, in-frame sequences only. Its copies lack some clones; in the studies checked, an unresolved V gene accounts for under half of them, and the cause for the rest is not known. V, J and clone size reflect that table, while D and trimming were determined from the DNA. This sample gives 100,000 to 150,000 clones in total; around three quarters of them show up just once. The ten most abundant clones make up about 2% of the sample.

The clonotype originates from a young man in good health and CMV-seronegative. The rearranged chain carries TRBV7-9 and TRBJ2-2; a weak D assignment points to TRBD1 (6 bases agree). Sample: PBMCs. In nucleotides, the sequence is TGTGCCAGCAGCTTATCAGGGGCCAACACCGGGGAGCTGTTTTTT. This translates into CASSLSGANTGELFF.